The clone carrying this T cell receptor (beta chain) was counted once. The germline V gene encodes CDR1 SGHRS and CDR2 YFSETQ. The CDR3 contains 15 residues. Deletions cut 4 bases from V and 8 bases from J, with 18 bases between. These data are taken from a study of T-cell memory formation after mild COVID-19. The authors produced TCR alpha and TCR beta cDNA libraries with sample barcodes and UMIs by 5'RACE using constant-segment primers. Each CDR3 protein is one row after TCRdb ran MiXCR on the 5' RACE reads. The sample includes about 500,000 distinct CDR3 sequences, around 21% of them seen just once.

The receptor comes from an adult woman who had mild COVID-19 (a few samples of this study predate the infection). Cell type and time point are not known. Specimen: PBMCs or a T cell subset sorted from them (not recorded which). The chain has TRBV5-1 and TRBJ1-4; D ambiguous. The chain's CDR3 is CASSQRTVGVEKLFF. The CDR3 DNA reads as TGCGCCAGCAGCCAACGGACGGTGGGAGTGGAAAAACTGTTTTTT.